This T cell receptor beta chain was recorded in a study of T cell responses to AZD1222 COVID-19 vaccine. Overall study: Researchers grouped second doses given at about 4 or about 12 weeks into one pool. Overall study findings and caveats: Baseline testing showed seropositivity in only 5 or 6 AZD1222 recipients. The breadth and depth of Spike-specific TCRs increased once two AZD1222 doses had been given. Researchers took repertoire samples only after the peak T cell response had come.

The table came from immunoSEQ multiplex PCR; TCRdb's copy has only in-frame clones and leaves some out. Altogether 150,000 or so clones are present, 75% to 95% being singletons, with the ten largest covering about 1.6%. V was pared by 3 bases and J by 4 bases, with 7 bases of the junction left unmatched. The CDR3 totals 15 residues. The germline gives CDR1 MNHEY, CDR2 SMNVEV (reference sequence). This clone was seen only a few times. As yet, its antigen is unknown. Sequencing used peripheral blood, obtained on day 0 of AZD1222 vaccination. This receptor was identified in an adult in good health. The rearrangement links TRBV27 to TRBJ1-1, with 8 bases that match TRBD1. CDR3 nucleotides: TGTGCCAGCAGTTTTGGACAGGGAGGGGTCACTGAAGCTTTCTTT. Its protein product is CASSFGQGGVTEAFF.